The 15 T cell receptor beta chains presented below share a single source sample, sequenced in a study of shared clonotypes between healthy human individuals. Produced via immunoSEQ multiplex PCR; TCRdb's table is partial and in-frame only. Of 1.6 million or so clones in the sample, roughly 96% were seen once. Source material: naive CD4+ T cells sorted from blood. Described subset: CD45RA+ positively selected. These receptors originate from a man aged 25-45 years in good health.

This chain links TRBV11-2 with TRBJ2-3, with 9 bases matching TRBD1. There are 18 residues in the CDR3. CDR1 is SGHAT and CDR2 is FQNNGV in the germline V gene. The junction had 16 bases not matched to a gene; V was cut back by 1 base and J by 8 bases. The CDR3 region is CASSLVLTRTGEGGTQYF. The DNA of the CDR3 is TGTGCCAGCAGCTTAGTCCTCACACGGACAGGGGAAGGAGGTACGCAGTATTTT. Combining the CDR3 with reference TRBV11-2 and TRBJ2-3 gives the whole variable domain EAGVAQSPRYKIIEKRQSVAFWCNPISGHATLYWYQQILGQGPKLLIQFQNNGVVDDSQLPKDRFSAERLKGVDSTLKIQPAKLEDSAVYLCASSLVLTRTGEGGTQYFGPGTRLTVL.

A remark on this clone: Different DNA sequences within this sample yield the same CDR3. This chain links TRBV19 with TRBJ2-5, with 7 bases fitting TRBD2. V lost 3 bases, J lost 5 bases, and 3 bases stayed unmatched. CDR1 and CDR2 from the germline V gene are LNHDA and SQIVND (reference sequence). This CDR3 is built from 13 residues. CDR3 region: CASSMWGGETQYF. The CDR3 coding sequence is TGTGCCAGTAGTATGTGGGGAGGGGAGACCCAGTACTTC. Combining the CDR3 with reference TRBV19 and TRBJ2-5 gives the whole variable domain DGGITQSPKYLFRKEGQNVTLSCEQNLNHDAMYWYRQDPGQGLRLIYYSQIVNDFQKGDIAEGYSVSREKKESFPLTVTSAQKNPTAFYLCASSMWGGETQYFGPGTRLLVL.

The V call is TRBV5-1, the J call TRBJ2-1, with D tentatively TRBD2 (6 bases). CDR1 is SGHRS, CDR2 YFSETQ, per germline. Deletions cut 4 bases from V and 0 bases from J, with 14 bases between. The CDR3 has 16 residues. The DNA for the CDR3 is TGCGCCAGCAGCCCTGGGGGACTTACCTCCTACAATGAGCAGTTCTTC. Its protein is CASSPGGLTSYNEQFF.

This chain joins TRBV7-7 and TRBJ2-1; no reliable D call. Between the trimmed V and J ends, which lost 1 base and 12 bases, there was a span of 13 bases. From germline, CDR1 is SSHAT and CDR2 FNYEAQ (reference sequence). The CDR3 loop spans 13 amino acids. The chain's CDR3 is CASSLGIVGTQFF. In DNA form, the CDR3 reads TGTGCCAGCAGCTTAGGCATTGTGGGCACGCAGTTCTTC. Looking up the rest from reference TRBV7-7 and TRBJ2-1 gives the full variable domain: GAGVSQSPRYKVTKRGQDVTLRCDPISSHATLYWYQQALGQGPEFLTYFNYEAQPDKSGLPSDRFSAERPEGSISTLTIQRTEQRDSAMYRCASSLGIVGTQFFGPGTRLTVL.

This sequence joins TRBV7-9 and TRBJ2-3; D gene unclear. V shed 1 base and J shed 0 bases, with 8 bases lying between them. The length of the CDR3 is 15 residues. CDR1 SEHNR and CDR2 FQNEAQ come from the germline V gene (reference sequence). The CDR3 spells CASSLGGASTDTQYF. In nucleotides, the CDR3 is TGTGCCAGCAGCTTAGGTGGAGCTAGCACAGATACGCAGTATTTT.

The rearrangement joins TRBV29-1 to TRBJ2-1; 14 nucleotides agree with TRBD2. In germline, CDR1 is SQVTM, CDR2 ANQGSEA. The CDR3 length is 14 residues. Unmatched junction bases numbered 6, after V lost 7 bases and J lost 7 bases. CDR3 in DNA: TGCAGCGGGGGACTAGCGGGAGCAGGGAATGAGCAGTTCTTC. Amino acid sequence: CSGGLAGAGNEQFF.

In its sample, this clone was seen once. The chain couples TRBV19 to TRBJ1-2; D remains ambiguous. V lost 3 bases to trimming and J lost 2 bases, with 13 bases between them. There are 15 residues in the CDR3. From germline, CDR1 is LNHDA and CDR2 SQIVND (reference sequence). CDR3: CASSIAGLPNYGYTF. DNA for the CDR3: TGTGCCAGTAGTATTGCGGGCTTACCGAACTATGGCTACACCTTC.

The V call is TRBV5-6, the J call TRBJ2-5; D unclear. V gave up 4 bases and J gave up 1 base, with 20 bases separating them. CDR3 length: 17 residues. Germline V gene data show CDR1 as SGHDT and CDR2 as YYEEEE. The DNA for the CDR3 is TGTGCCAGCAGCCTCCACAGCAGATCCCCCCCCCAAGAGACCCAGTACTTC. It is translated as CASSLHSRSPPQETQYF.

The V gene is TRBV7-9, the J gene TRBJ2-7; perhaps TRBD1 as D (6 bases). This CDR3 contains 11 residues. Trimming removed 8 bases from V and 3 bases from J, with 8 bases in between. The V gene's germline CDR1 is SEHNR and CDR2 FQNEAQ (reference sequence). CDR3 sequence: CASLGGYEQYF. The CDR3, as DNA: TGTGCCAGCTTAGGGGGCTACGAGCAGTACTTC.

The chain's CDR3 is CASSLTTVETQYF. CDR3 in DNA: TGTGCCAGCAGCTTAACAACAGTAGAGACCCAGTACTTC. J is TRBJ2-5 and V is TRBV7-2, with unresolved D. Germline values: CDR1 SGHTA, CDR2 FQGNSA. The CDR3 length is 13 residues. The V gene lost 2 bases and the J gene lost 4 bases, with 8 bases spanning the gap.

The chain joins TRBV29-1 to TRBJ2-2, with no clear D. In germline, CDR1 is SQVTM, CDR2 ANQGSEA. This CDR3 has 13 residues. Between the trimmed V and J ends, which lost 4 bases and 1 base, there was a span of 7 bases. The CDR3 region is CSVGLRNTGELFF. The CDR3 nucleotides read TGCAGCGTTGGTCTCCGGAACACCGGGGAGCTGTTTTTT.

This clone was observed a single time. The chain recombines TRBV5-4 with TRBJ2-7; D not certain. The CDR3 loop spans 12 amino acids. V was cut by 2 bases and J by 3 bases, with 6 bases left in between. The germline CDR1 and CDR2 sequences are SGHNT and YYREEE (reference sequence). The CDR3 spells CASSLNDYEQYF. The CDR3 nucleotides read TGTGCCAGCAGCTTAAACGACTACGAGCAGTACTTC.

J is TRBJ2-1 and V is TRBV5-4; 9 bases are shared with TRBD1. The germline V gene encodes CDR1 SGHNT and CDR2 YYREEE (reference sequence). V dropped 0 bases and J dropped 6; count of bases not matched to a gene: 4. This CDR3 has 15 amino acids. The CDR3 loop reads CASSLGRDRVNEQFF. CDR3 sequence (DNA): TGTGCCAGCAGCTTGGGCCGGGACAGGGTCAATGAGCAGTTCTTC.

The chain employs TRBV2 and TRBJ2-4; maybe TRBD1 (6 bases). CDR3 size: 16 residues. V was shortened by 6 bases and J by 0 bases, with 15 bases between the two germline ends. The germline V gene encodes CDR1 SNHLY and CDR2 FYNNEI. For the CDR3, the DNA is TGTGCCAGCAGGGCCGGGACAAATCTAGCCAAAAACATTCAGTACTTC. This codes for CASRAGTNLAKNIQYF. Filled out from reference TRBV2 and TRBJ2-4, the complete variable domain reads EPEVTQTPSHQVTQMGQEVILRCVPISNHLYFYWYRQILGQKVEFLVSFYNNEISEKSEIFDDQFSVERPDGSNFTLKIRSTKLEDSAMYFCASRAGTNLAKNIQYFGAGTRLSVL.

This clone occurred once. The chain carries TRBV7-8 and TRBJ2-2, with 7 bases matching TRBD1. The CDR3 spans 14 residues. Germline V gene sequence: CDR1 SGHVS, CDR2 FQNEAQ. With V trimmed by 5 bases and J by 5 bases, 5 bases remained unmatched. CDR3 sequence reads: CASSPGQLTGELFF. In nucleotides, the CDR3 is TGTGCCAGCAGCCCGGGACAGCTGACCGGGGAGCTGTTTTTT.